These 4 T cell receptor beta chains share one sample of origin, sequenced in a study of T cells in Graves' hyperthyroidism and ophthalmopathy. The CDR3 regions of TCR beta were amplified from RNA transcripts. TCR CDR3 underwent first-round RT-PCR with the HTBI primer set. TCRdb independently ran MiXCR on the multiplex PCR reads; one entry per CDR3 protein. The sample has 350,000 to 450,000 distinct CDR3 sequences; about 14% are singletons. Sequenced material: blood. These receptors all stem from a man aged 50-60 years with Graves' ophthalmopathy.

This clonotype has ten or more counts. V is TRBV30 and J is TRBJ2-7, with D uncertain. Germline CDR1 is GTSNPN and CDR2 is SVGIG (reference sequence). The CDR3 consists of 11 residues. Trimming removed 3 bases from V and 3 bases from J, with 6 bases in between. The CDR3 DNA reads TGTGCCTGGAGACACAGCTACGAGCAGTACTTC. Amino acid sequence: CAWRHSYEQYF.

The chain carries TRBV7-8 and TRBJ2-3; D might be TRBD1 or TRBD2, each matching 5 bases. The CDR3 spans 14 residues. Germline V lookup: CDR1 SGHVS, CDR2 FQNEAQ. V was clipped by 3 bases and J by 4 bases, with 11 bases between them. The CDR3, as DNA: TGTGCCAGCAGCTTGGGACCCCTTGCAGATACGCAGTATTTT. Amino acids: CASSLGPLADTQYF. Variable domain in full (rest from reference TRBV7-8 and TRBJ2-3): GAGVSQSPRYKVAKRGQDVALRCDPISGHVSLFWYQQALGQGPEFLTYFQNEAQLDKSGLPSDRFFAERPEGSVSTLKIQRTQQEDSAVYLCASSLGPLADTQYFGPGTRLTVL.

The rearrangement links TRBV3-1 to TRBJ1-1, with D possibly being TRBD1 (6 bases). This CDR3 is 12 amino acids long. Germline CDR1 LGHDT, CDR2 YNNKEL (reference sequence). V was trimmed by 11 bases and J by 6 bases, leaving 16 bases between them. CDR3 sequence reads: CAYGGGGAEAFF. Written as DNA, the CDR3 is TGTGCCTATGGAGGGGGGGGCGCTGAAGCTTTCTTT.

V gene TRBV7-8 combines with J gene TRBJ2-7, with D maybe TRBD2 (6 bases). Trimming stripped 8 bases from V and 1 base from J, with 15 bases between. Germline V lookup: CDR1 SGHVS, CDR2 FQNEAQ. The CDR3 extends over 14 amino acids. In DNA, the CDR3 is TGTGCCAGCTCCCACCCGCGGGGATCCTACGAGCAGTACTTC. Protein sequence: CASSHPRGSYEQYF.